The rows below give T cell receptor beta chains drawn from one sample of a study of cytomegalovirus exposure and HLA in healthy donors. Using immunoSEQ multiplex PCR, the repertoire was profiled, and TCRdb retains in-frame clones only, with some absent. The sample has some 130,000 clones, around two thirds seen once. Sample: PBMCs. These receptors were collected from a woman aged 55 to 70 in good health and CMV-seropositive. Both conserved end residues are part of each CDR3. Fields, in order: V gene, J gene, D gene, clone size, CDR3 protein, CDR3 DNA. A D gene is named only where the DNA matches it firmly. Some rows have no size entry. The others give once, few or many, or a class for an expanded clone.

TRBV15	TRBJ1-5	NA	once	CATSPGLSNQPQHF	TGTGCCACCAGCCCCGGACTGAGCAATCAGCCCCAGCATTTT
TRBV28	TRBJ2-1	TRBD2	NA	CASSLASGPFNEQFF	TGTGCCAGCAGTTTAGCTAGCGGCCCGTTCAATGAGCAGTTCTTC
TRBV7-9	TRBJ2-3	TRBD1	NA	CASSSNPGQGATDTQYF	TGTGCCAGCAGCTCTAATCCGGGACAGGGGGCGACAGATACGCAGTATTTT
TRBV5-6	TRBJ1-2	TRBD1	NA	CASSLGQGANIYGYTF	TGTGCCAGCAGCTTGGGACAGGGGGCGAACATTTATGGCTACACCTTC
TRBV6-1	TRBJ1-3	TRBD1	few	CASSLSGGADTIYF	TGTGCCAGCAGTTTATCAGGGGGCGCGGACACCATATATTTT
TRBV5-1	TRBJ2-6	TRBD1	NA	CASSSQGAGANVLTF	TGCGCCAGCAGCTCACAGGGGGCTGGGGCCAACGTCCTGACTTTC
TRBV25-1	TRBJ2-5	NA	few	CASSESGGRVAETQYF	TGTGCCAGCAGTGAAAGTGGCGGCAGGGTGGCAGAGACCCAGTACTTC
TRBV14	TRBJ2-3	NA	NA	CASSQVYRQYF	TGTGCCAGCAGCCAAGTTTATAGGCAGTATTTT
TRBV9	TRBJ1-1	NA	NA	CASSPHPDRPSGTEAFF	TGTGCCAGCAGCCCCCATCCCGACAGGCCCAGTGGGACTGAAGCTTTCTTT
TRBV2	TRBJ1-5	NA	NA	CASSEDSTVQPQHF	TGTGCCAGCAGTGAAGACAGTACAGTACAGCCCCAGCATTTT
TRBV30	TRBJ2-2	TRBD2	few	CAWKSGSITGELFF	TGTGCCTGGAAAAGCGGGAGCATCACCGGGGAGCTGTTTTTT
TRBV28	TRBJ2-1	NA	NA	CASSSGDPNEQFF	TGTGCCAGCAGTTCGGGGGACCCCAATGAGCAGTTCTTC
TRBV27	TRBJ2-3	TRBD2	NA	CASSLAGTTSGARRTDTQYF	TGTGCCAGCAGTTTAGCGGGGACGACTAGCGGAGCGAGGCGCACAGATACGCAGTATTTT
TRBV5-4	TRBJ1-1	TRBD1	medium-sized	CASSRTGQGRNTEAFF	TGTGCCAGCAGCCGGACAGGGCAGGGGAGGAACACTGAAGCTTTCTTT
TRBV5-1	TRBJ2-7	TRBD1	NA	CASSPDRGDHEQYF	TGCGCCAGCAGCCCGGACAGGGGGGACCACGAGCAGTACTTC
TRBV6-1	TRBJ2-6	TRBD2	NA	CASTKAGGLGSGANVLTF	TGTGCCAGCACTAAAGCGGGGGGGTTGGGCTCTGGGGCCAACGTCCTGACTTTC
TRBV9	TRBJ2-7	TRBD2	NA	CASSAGLAGDYEQYF	TGTGCCAGCAGCGCGGGACTAGCGGGAGACTACGAGCAGTACTTC
TRBV5-8	TRBJ2-1	NA	NA	CASSRDWYNEQFF	TGTGCCAGCAGCCGGGACTGGTACAATGAGCAGTTCTTC
TRBV7-8	TRBJ1-1	NA	NA	CASRPGEMNTEAFF	TGTGCCAGCAGACCAGGGGAGATGAACACTGAAGCTTTCTTT
TRBV19	TRBJ2-1	TRBD2	NA	CASRVGGNNEQFF	TGTGCCAGTCGAGTGGGAGGGAACAATGAGCAGTTCTTC
TRBV5-4	TRBJ2-1	TRBD1	NA	CASSRSGTGGNNEQFF	TGTGCCAGCAGCCGATCCGGGACAGGGGGAAACAATGAGCAGTTCTTC
TRBV5-1	TRBJ2-1	TRBD2	NA	CASSRALAGADNEQFF	TGCGCCAGCAGCCGAGCACTAGCGGGAGCGGACAATGAGCAGTTCTTC
TRBV19	TRBJ2-3	NA	NA	CASSQPGEQDTQYF	TGTGCCAGTAGCCAACCGGGGGAACAGGATACGCAGTATTTT
TRBV18	TRBJ2-7	TRBD1	NA	CASSPDRGRSEQYF	TGTGCCAGCTCACCCGACAGGGGGAGAAGCGAGCAGTACTTC
TRBV30	TRBJ1-2	TRBD1	NA	CAWIPDRGYGYTF	TGTGCCTGGATCCCCGACAGGGGCTATGGCTACACCTTC